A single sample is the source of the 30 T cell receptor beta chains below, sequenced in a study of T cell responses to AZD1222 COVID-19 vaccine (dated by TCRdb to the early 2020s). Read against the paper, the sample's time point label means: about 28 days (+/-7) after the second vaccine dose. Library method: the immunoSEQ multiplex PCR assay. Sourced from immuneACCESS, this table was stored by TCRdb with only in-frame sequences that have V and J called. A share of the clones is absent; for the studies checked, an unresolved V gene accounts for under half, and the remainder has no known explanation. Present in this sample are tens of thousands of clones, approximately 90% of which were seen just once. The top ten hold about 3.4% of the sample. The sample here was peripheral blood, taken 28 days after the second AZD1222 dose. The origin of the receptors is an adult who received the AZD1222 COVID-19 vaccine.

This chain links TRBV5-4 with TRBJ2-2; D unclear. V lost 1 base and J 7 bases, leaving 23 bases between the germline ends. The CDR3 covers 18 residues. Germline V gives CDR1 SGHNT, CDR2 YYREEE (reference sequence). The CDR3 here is CASSLFSARIQRSGELFF. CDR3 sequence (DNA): TGTGCCAGCAGCTTGTTTTCCGCGCGCATACAAAGGAGCGGGGAGCTGTTTTTT.

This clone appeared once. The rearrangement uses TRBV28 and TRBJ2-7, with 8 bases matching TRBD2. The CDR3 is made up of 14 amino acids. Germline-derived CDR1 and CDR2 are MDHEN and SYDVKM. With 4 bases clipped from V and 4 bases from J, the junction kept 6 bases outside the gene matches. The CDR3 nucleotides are TGTGCCAGCAGTTCGAGCGGGGGTTTGTACGAGCAGTACTTC. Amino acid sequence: CASSSSGGLYEQYF.

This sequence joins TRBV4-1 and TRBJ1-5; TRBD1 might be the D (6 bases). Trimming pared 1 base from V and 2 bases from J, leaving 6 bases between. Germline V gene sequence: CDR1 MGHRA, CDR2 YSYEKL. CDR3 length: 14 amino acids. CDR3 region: CASSQGQGNQPQHF. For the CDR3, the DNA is TGCGCCAGCAGCCAAGGACAGGGCAATCAGCCCCAGCATTTT.

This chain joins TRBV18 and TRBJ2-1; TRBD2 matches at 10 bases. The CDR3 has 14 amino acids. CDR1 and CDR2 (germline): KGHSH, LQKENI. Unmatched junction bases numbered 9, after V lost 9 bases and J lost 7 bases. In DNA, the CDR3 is TGTGCCAGTTCTAACAGCGGGGGGGCAAATGAGCAGTTCTTC. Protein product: CASSNSGGANEQFF.

This CDR3 reads CASRTTLGLNTGELFF. The CDR3 DNA is TGTGCCAGTAGGACAACACTGGGCCTTAACACCGGGGAGCTGTTTTTT. The chain carries TRBV19 and TRBJ2-2; D gene unclear. Germline V gives CDR1 LNHDA, CDR2 SQIVND (reference sequence). Trimming took 6 bases from V and 2 from J, leaving 16 bases between them. The CDR3 has 16 residues.

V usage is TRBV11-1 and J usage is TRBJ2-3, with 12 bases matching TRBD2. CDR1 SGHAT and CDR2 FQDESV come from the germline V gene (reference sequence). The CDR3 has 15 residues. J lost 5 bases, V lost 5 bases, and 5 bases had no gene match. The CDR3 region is CASSPSGGAEDTQYF. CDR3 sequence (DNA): TGTGCCAGCAGCCCTAGCGGGGGGGCCGAAGATACGCAGTATTTT.

The CDR3 sequence: CASSSPGQMLANYGYTF. The CDR3 DNA is TGTGCCAGTAGTTCGCCGGGACAAATGCTAGCTAACTATGGCTACACCTTC. The chain is built from TRBV19 and TRBJ1-2; tentative D call: TRBD1 (6 bases). Per germline, CDR1 LNHDA and CDR2 SQIVND (reference sequence). The CDR3 spans 17 residues. Trimming stripped 5 bases from V and 0 bases from J, with 19 bases between.

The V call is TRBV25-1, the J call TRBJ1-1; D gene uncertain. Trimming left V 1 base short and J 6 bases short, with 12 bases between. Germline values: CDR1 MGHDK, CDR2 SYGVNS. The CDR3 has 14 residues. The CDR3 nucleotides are TGTGCCAGCAGTGAATGGAGGGCTCCGGCTGAAGCTTTCTTT. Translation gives CASSEWRAPAEAFF.

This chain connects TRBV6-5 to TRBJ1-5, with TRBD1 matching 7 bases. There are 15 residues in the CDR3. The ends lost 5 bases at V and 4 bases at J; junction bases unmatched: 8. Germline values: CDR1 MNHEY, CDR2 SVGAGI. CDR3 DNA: TGTGCCAGCAGTCCCCGGGACAGTTTGAATCAGCCCCAGCATTTT. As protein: CASSPRDSLNQPQHF.

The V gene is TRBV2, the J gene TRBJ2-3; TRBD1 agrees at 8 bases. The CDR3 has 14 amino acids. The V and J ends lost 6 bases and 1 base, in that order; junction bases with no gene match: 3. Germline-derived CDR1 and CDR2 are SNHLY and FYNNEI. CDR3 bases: TGTGCCAGCAGCGCGACAGGGGGCACAGATACGCAGTATTTT. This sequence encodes CASSATGGTDTQYF.

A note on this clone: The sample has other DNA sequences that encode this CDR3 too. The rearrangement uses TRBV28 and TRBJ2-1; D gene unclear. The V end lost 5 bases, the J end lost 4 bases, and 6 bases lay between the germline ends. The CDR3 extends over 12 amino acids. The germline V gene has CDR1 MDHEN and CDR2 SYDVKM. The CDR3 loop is CASSPTYNEQFF. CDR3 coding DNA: TGTGCCAGCAGTCCCACTTACAATGAGCAGTTCTTC.

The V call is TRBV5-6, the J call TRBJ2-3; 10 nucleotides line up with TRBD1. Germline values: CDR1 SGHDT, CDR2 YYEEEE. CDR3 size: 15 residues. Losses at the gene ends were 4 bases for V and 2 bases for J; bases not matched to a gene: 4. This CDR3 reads CASSTGTGATDTQYF. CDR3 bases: TGTGCCAGCAGCACCGGGACAGGGGCCACAGATACGCAGTATTTT. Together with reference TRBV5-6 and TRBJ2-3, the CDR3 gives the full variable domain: DAGVTQSPTHLIKTRGQQVTLRCSPKSGHDTVSWYQQALGQGPQFIFQYYEEEERQRGNFPDRFSGHQFPNYSSELNVNALLLGDSALYLCASSTGTGATDTQYFGPGTRLTVL.

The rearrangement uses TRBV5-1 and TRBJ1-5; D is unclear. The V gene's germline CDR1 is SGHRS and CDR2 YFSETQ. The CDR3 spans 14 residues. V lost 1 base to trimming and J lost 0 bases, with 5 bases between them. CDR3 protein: CASSLWGSNQPQHF. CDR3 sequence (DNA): TGCGCCAGCAGCTTGTGGGGTAGCAATCAGCCCCAGCATTTT.

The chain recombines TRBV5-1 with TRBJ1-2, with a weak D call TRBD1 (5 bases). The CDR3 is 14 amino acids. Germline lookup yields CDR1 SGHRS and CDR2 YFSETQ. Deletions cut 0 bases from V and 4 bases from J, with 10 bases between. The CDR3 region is CASSLEVDSYGYTF. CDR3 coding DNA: TGCGCCAGCAGCTTGGAAGTCGACAGCTATGGCTACACCTTC.

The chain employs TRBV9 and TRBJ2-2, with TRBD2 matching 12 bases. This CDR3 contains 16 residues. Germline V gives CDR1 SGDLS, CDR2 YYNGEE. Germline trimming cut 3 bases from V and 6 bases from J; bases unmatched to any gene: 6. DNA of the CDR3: TGTGCCAGCAGCGATCGACTAGCGGGGGAGGCCGGGGAGCTGTTTTTT. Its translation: CASSDRLAGEAGELFF.

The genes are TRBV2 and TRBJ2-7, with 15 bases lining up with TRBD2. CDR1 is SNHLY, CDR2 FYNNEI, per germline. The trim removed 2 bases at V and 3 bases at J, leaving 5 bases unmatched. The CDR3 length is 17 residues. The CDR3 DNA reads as TGTGCCAGCAGTGAAACGCTGGGACTAGCGGGGGGCTACGAGCAGTACTTC. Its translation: CASSETLGLAGGYEQYF.

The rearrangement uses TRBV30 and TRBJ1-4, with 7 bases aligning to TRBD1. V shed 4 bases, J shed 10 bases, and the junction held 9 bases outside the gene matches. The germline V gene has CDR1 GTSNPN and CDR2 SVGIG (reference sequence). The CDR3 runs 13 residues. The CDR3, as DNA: TGTGCCTGGATCCCGGGACAGAATAGAAAACTGTTTTTT. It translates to CAWIPGQNRKLFF.

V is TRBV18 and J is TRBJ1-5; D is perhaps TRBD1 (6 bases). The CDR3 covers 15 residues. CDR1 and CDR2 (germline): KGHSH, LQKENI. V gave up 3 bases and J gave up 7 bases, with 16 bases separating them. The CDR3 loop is CASSPGGGLGQPQHF. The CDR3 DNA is TGTGCCAGCTCACCCGGCGGGGGCTTAGGACAGCCCCAGCATTTT.

CDR3 residues: CASSEAGRRLYGYTF. As DNA, the CDR3 is TGTGCCAGCAGTGAAGCCGGGCGGCGCCTTTATGGCTACACCTTC. The V and J genes are TRBV6-1 and TRBJ1-2, with unresolved D. CDR1 is MNHNS, CDR2 SASEGT, per germline. V was clipped by 0 bases and J by 5 bases, with 13 bases between them. The CDR3 sequence is 15 residues long.

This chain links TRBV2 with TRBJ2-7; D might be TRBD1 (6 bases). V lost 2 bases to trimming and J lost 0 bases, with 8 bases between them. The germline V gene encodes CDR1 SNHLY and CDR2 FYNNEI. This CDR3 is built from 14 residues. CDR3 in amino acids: CASSEQGSSYEQYF. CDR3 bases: TGTGCCAGCAGTGAACAGGGGAGCTCCTACGAGCAGTACTTC.

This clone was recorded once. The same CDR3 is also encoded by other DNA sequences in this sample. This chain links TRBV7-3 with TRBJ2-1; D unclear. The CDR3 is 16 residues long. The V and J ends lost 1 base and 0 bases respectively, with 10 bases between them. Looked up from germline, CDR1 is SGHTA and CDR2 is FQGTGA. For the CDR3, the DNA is TGTGCCAGCAGCTTAAATGGGCTCAGCTCCTACAATGAGCAGTTCTTC. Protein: CASSLNGLSSYNEQFF. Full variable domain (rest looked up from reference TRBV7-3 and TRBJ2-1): GAGVSQTPSNKVTEKGKYVELRCDPISGHTALYWYRQSLGQGPEFLIYFQGTGAADDSGLPNDRFFAVRPEGSVSTLKIQRTERGDSAVYLCASSLNGLSSYNEQFFGPGTRLTVL.

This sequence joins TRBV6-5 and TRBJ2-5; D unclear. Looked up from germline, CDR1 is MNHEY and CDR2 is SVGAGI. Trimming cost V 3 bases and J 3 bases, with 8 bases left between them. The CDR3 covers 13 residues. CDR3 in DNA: TGTGCCAGCAGTTATCCTGGGAAAGAGACCCAGTACTTC. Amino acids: CASSYPGKETQYF.

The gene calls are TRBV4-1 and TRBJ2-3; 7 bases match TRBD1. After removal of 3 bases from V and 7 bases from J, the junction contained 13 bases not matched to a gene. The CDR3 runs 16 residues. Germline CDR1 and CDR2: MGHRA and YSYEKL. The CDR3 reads CASSHGWDQGVYTQYF. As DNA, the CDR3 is TGCGCCAGCAGCCACGGCTGGGATCAGGGGGTTTATACGCAGTATTTT.

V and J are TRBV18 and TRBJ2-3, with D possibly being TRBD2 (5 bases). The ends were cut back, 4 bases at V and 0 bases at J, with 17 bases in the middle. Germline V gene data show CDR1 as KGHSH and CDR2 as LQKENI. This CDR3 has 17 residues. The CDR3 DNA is TGTGCCAGCTCACTCGCTACGCCGGGAACTAGCACAGATACGCAGTATTTT. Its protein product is CASSLATPGTSTDTQYF.

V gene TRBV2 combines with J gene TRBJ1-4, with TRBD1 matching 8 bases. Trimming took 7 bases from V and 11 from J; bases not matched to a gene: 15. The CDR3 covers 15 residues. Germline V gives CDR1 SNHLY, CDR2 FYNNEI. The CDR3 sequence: CASKREIGQGAKLFF. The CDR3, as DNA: TGTGCCAGCAAACGGGAGATTGGACAGGGCGCGAAACTGTTTTTT.

For the CDR3, the DNA is TGTGCCAGCAGTTACTCTGAATTCGAGAGCACCGGGGAGCTGTTTTTT. It specifies CASSYSEFESTGELFF. V usage is TRBV6-5 and J usage is TRBJ2-2; D ambiguous. The CDR3 contains 16 residues. V lost 0 bases to trimming and J lost 4 bases, with 12 bases between them. Germline lookup yields CDR1 MNHEY and CDR2 SVGAGI.

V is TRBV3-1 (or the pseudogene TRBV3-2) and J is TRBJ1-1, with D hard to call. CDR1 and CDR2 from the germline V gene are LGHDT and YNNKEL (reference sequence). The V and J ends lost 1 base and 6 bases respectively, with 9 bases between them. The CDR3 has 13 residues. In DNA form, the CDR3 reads TGTGCCAGCAGCCAAGCCCAGACCCCTGAAGCTTTCTTT. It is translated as CASSQAQTPEAFF.

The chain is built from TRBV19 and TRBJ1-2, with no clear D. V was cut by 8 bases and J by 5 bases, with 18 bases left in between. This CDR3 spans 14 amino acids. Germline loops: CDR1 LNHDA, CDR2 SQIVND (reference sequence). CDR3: CASDPGSGPYGYTF. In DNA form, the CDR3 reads TGTGCCAGTGACCCAGGATCCGGACCTTATGGCTACACCTTC.

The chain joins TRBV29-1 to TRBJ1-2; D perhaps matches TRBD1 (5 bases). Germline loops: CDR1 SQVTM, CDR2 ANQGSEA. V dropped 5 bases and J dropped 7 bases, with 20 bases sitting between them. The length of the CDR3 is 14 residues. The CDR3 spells CSVLKTDWESGYTF. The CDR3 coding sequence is TGCAGCGTTCTTAAGACAGACTGGGAGAGTGGCTACACCTTC.

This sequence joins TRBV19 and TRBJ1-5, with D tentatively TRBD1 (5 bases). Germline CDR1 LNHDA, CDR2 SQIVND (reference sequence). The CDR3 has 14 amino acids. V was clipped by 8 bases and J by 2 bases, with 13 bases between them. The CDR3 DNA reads TGTGCCAGTTCCCCGGGAGGGGGCAATCAGCCCCAGCATTTT. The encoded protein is CASSPGGGNQPQHF.